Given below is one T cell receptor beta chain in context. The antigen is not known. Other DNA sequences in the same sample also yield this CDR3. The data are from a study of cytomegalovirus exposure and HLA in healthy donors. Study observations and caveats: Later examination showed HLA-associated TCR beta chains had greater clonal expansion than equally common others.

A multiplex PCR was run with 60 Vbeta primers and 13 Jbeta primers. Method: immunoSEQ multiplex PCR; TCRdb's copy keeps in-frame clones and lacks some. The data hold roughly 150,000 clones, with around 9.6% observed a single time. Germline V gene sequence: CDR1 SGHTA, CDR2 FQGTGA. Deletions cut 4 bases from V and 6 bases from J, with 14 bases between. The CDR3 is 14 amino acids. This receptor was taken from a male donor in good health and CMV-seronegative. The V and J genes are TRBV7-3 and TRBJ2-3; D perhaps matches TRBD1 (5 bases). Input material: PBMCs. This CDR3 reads CASSSGLAGDTQYF. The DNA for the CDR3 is TGTGCCAGCAGCTCCGGATTAGCAGGGGATACGCAGTATTTT.